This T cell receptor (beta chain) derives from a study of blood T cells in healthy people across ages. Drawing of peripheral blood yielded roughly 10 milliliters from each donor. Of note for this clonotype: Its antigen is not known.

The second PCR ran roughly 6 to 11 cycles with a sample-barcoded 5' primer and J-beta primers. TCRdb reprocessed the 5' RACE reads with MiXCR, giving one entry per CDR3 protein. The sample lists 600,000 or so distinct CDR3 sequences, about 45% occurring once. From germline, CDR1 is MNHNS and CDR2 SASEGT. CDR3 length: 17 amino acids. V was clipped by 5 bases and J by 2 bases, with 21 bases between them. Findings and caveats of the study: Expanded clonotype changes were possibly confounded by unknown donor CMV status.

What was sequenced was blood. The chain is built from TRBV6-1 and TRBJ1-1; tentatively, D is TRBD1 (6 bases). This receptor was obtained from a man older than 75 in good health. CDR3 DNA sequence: TGTGCCAGCAGTAGTCCCGGGACACGGAGAGGAAACACTGAAGCTTTCTTT. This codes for CASSSPGTRRGNTEAFF.